This is a list of T cell receptor beta chains from one sample in a study of blood T cell repertoires in COVID-19. Only in-frame clones appear in the TCRdb table, and some are missing; sequencing was by immunoSEQ multiplex PCR. The sample lists roughly 75,000 clones; more than 65% were seen once. The material sequenced was peripheral blood. The receptors were gathered from a woman aged 70-85 years with acute or convalescent COVID-19. Both conserved end residues are trimmed from each CDR3. Each record gives: clone size, J gene, V gene, CDR3 protein. A clone size is listed for some rows: how often the clone was seen (once, few, many), or a class if it is expanded.

.,TRBJ2-1,TRBV28,ASSPLSGSYNEQF
few,TRBJ2-5,TRBV2,ASSEVDWAGETQY
.,TRBJ2-7,TRBV5-4,ASSRDPSYEQY
.,TRBJ1-3,TRBV5-1,ASSPGTLTGWSGNTIY
.,TRBJ2-2,TRBV10-3,AIPRGTSGGVNTGELF
.,TRBJ2-7,TRBV11-2,ASSLAGFLNEQY
.,TRBJ1-2,TRBV28,ASIGQIGYT
.,TRBJ2-7,TRBV19,ASSPQTASYEQY
.,TRBJ2-3,TRBV13,ASSPEGLAGGTDTQY
.,TRBJ2-3,TRBV7-3,ASSLLSSTDTQY
.,TRBJ2-7,TRBV15,ATSRDTAGRYEQY
.,TRBJ2-3,TRBV7-6,ASSPTGTGGTDTQY
.,TRBJ2-3,TRBV2,ASSRDRGETDTQY
.,TRBJ2-7,TRBV7-2,ASSNRVPSEQY
.,TRBJ1-4,TRBV6-5,ASRLGGAPNEKLF
.,TRBJ1-4,TRBV30,AWSARDRVSGKLF
.,TRBJ2-1,TRBV18,ASSPQLAGGSGEQF
.,TRBJ1-2,TRBV3-1/TRBV3-2,ASSRGTGWNYGYT
few,TRBJ2-1,TRBV5-1,ASSLGALAGSSSYNEQF
.,TRBJ2-7,TRBV2,ASSDRGYEQY
.,TRBJ1-1,TRBV30,AWSPGGANTEAF
.,TRBJ1-3,TRBV19,ASSKATAQRNTIY
once,TRBJ2-2,TRBV10-3,AIMAGDFANTGELF
.,TRBJ2-1,TRBV7-2,ASSPGQGSYNEQF
.,TRBJ2-3,TRBV3-1/TRBV3-2,ASSRLAGDIDTQY
.,TRBJ2-7,TRBV19,ASTQTSGSYEQY
.,TRBJ1-1,TRBV11-2,ASSTRQTNTEAF
.,TRBJ1-2,TRBV20-1,SAPRTGGYT
.,TRBJ1-5,TRBV6-2/TRBV6-3,ASSQGHQPQH
.,TRBJ1-5,TRBV12-3/TRBV12-4,ASSLRETQPQH
.,TRBJ2-7,TRBV18,ASSAGGAGEQY
.,TRBJ2-7,TRBV28,ASSSTTHLAGGDEQY
once,TRBJ2-6,TRBV14,ASTRGWGSGANVLT
.,TRBJ2-2,TRBV5-4,ASSLGGIYTGELF
.,TRBJ1-4,TRBV13,ASSRTQGTNEKLF
.,TRBJ2-7,TRBV7-2,ASSFTSGGPYEQY
once,TRBJ2-1,TRBV7-2,ASSSQGYNEQF
.,TRBJ2-7,TRBV5-3,ARNTYEQY
.,TRBJ2-2,TRBV19,ASSIAVDKINTGELF
.,TRBJ2-7,TRBV28,ASRWGGPSSYEQY
.,TRBJ2-3,TRBV2,ASSLAGGSTDTQY
.,TRBJ2-7,TRBV28,ASSLRLVEAGSYYEQY
.,TRBJ2-3,TRBV6-2/TRBV6-3,ASSVMIGEADTQY
.,TRBJ1-1,TRBV5-8,ASSEVGRGAF
once,TRBJ2-3,TRBV6-5,ASRPPEGGYTQY
once,TRBJ2-6,TRBV27,ASRQGSGANVLT
.,TRBJ2-3,TRBV19,ASSLSGSTDTQY
.,TRBJ2-7,TRBV3-1/TRBV3-2,ASSQVQGANYEQY
.,TRBJ1-2,TRBV7-2,ASSLGQRYGYT
.,TRBJ2-2,TRBV2,ASSGQPSGTGELF
few,TRBJ2-3,TRBV12-3/TRBV12-4,ASSSTRTDTQY
.,TRBJ1-6,TRBV27,ASSGGVYNSPLH
.,TRBJ1-4,TRBV6-5,ATARPGSVEKLF
.,TRBJ2-1,TRBV9,ASSVSGGNNYNEQF